This TCR beta chain comes out of a study of shared clonotypes between healthy human individuals. Across the whole study: The donor group consisted of a couple of women and three men, aged 18 to 49.

In the original workflow: ImmunoSEQ output lacked quality scores and full-length reads, limiting matched filtering. Sequencing was performed with immunoSEQ multiplex PCR; in TCRdb, only in-frame clones are kept and a portion is missing. V and J calls plus clone size are reproduced from that table; the DNA served to infer D and trimming. Here the sample spans approximately 2.5 million clones, 93% being singletons. Per the germline V gene, CDR1 is LNHDA and CDR2 is SQIVND (reference sequence). This CDR3 contains 13 residues. Trimming took 7 bases from V and 4 from J; bases not matched to a gene: 7. The TCR comes from a man aged 18-30 years in good health. Some clones in this sample may be carry-over from other donors' samples. Input material: naive CD4+ T cells from PBMCs. Specified subset: CD45RA+ positively selected. This chain connects TRBV19 to TRBJ2-7; 7 positions agree with TRBD1. The CDR3 coding sequence is TGTGCCAGTACCCCGACAGGGCGGTACGAGCAGTACTTC. It encodes CASTPTGRYEQYF.